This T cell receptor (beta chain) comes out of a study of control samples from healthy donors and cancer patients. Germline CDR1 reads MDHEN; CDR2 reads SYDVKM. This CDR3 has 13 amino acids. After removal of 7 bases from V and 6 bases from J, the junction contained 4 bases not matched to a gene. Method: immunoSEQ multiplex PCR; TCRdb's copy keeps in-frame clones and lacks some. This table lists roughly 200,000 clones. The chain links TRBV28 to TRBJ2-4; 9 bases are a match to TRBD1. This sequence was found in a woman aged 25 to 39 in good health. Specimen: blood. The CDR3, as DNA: TGTGCCAGCACCCTGACAGGGGGAAACATTCAGTACTTC. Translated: CASTLTGGNIQYF. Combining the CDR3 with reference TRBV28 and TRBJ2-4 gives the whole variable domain DVKVTQSSRYLVKRTGEKVFLECVQDMDHENMFWYRQDPGLGLRLIYFSYDVKMKEKGDIPEGYSVSREKKERFSLILESASTNQTSMYLCASTLTGGNIQYFGAGTRLSVL.